The 7 T cell receptor beta chains listed next were all sequenced from one sample in a study of PD-1 blockade in classical Hodgkin lymphoma. Time point: cycle 4 day 1 (C4D1), after six to seven weeks of nivolumab. Each patient's relapse followed autologous stem cell transplantation, and brentuximab vedotin exposure varied. TCRdb keeps only in-frame clones here, not all; method: immunoSEQ multiplex PCR. The data show over 50,000 clones, with 70% to 90% seen just once and roughly 8% held by the top ten. The sample here was peripheral blood mononuclear cells (PBMCs), taken before the fourth cycle of nivolumab. These receptors all come from a human donor with classical Hodgkin lymphoma.

The chain is built from TRBV6-5 and TRBJ1-1; D possibly corresponds to TRBD1 (6 bases). Germline-derived CDR1 and CDR2 are MNHEY and SVGAGI. The CDR3 has 14 amino acids. V lost 3 bases, J lost 5 bases, and 13 bases lay in between. The CDR3 sequence is CASSYKQGITEAFF. In DNA, the CDR3 is TGTGCCAGCAGTTATAAACAGGGTATTACTGAAGCTTTCTTT.

The J gene is TRBJ2-3, the V gene TRBV27; no reliable D call. In germline, CDR1 is MNHEY, CDR2 SMNVEV (reference sequence). The ends were cut back, 5 bases at V and 2 bases at J, with 14 bases in the middle. CDR3 length: 15 residues. For the CDR3, the DNA is TGTGCCAGCAGTCTTATCGGCGGTGTCACAGATACGCAGTATTTT. Translation: CASSLIGGVTDTQYF.

The CDR3 loop reads CASSSQGYTGELFF. CDR3 nucleotides: TGCGCCAGCAGCTCACAGGGGTACACCGGGGAGCTGTTTTTT. This sequence joins TRBV5-1 and TRBJ2-2, with 7 bases that match TRBD1. CDR1 and CDR2 from the germline V gene are SGHRS and YFSETQ. This CDR3 region has 14 residues. V shed 3 bases, J shed 3 bases, and the junction held 2 bases outside the gene matches.

V and J are TRBV5-1 and TRBJ1-4; D is uncertain. This CDR3 is built from 15 residues. In germline, CDR1 is SGHRS, CDR2 YFSETQ. Trimming shortened V by 1 base and J by 3 bases, and 10 bases separated the two germline ends. The CDR3 protein is CASSLLGSPNEKLFF. DNA for the CDR3: TGCGCCAGCAGCTTGTTGGGGTCACCTAATGAAAAACTGTTTTTT.

The gene calls are TRBV5-6 and TRBJ1-2; D uncertain. The CDR3 length is 14 residues. The V end was cut by 0 bases, the J end by 6 bases, with 12 bases between. The germline V gene encodes CDR1 SGHDT and CDR2 YYEEEE. The CDR3 region is CASSLGQETDGYTF. The CDR3 coding sequence is TGTGCCAGCAGCTTGGGCCAGGAAACGGATGGCTACACCTTC.

V is TRBV28 and J is TRBJ2-4, with a possible D match to TRBD1 (6 bases). CDR1 is MDHEN, CDR2 SYDVKM, per germline. The CDR3 contains 14 residues. The V and J ends lost 6 bases and 8 bases respectively, with 17 bases between them. CDR3 coding DNA: TGTGCCAGCAGAGCCACAGGGCAAGTGGACATTCAGTACTTC. Protein: CASRATGQVDIQYF. Full variable domain (remainder filled in from reference TRBV28 and TRBJ2-4): DVKVTQSSRYLVKRTGEKVFLECVQDMDHENMFWYRQDPGLGLRLIYFSYDVKMKEKGDIPEGYSVSREKKERFSLILESASTNQTSMYLCASRATGQVDIQYFGAGTRLSVL.

Written as DNA, the CDR3 is TGCGCCAGCAGCCAAGAGGGGGAGAAAGAGACCCAGTACTTC. It encodes CASSQEGEKETQYF. The chain joins TRBV4-1 to TRBJ2-5, with D tentatively TRBD1 or TRBD2 (5 bases each). The germline CDR1 and CDR2 sequences are MGHRA and YSYEKL. The CDR3 is made up of 14 amino acids. V was trimmed by 0 bases and J by 3 bases, leaving 8 bases between them.